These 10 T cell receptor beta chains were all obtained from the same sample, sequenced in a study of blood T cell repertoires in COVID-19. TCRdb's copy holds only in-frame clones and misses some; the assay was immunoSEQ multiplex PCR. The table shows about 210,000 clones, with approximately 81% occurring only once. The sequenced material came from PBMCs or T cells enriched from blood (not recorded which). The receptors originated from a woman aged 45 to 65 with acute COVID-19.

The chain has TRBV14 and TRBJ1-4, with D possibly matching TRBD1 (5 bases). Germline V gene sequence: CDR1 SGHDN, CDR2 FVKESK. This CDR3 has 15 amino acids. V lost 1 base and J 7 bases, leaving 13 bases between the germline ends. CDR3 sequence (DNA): TGTGCCAGCAGCCAAGGTGGTCAGGGTGGTGAAAAACTGTTTTTT. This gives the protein CASSQGGQGGEKLFF.

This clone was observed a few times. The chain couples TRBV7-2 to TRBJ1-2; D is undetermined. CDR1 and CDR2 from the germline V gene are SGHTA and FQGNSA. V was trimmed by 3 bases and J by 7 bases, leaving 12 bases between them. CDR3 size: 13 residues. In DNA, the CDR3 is TGTGCCAGCAGCTTCCGACGGGAGGGTGGCTACACCTTC. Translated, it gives CASSFRREGGYTF. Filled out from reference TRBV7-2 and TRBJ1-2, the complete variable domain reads GAGVSQSPSNKVTEKGKDVELRCDPISGHTALYWYRQSLGQGLEFLIYFQGNSAPDKSGLPSDRFSAERTGGSVSTLTIQRTQQEDSAVYLCASSFRREGGYTFGSGTRLTVV.

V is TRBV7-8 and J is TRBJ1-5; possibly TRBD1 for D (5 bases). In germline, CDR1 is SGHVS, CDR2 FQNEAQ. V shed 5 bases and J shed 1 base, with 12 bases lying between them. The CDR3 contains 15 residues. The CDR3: CASSQQAISNQPQHF. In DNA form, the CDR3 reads TGTGCCAGCAGCCAACAGGCGATAAGCAATCAGCCCCAGCATTTT.

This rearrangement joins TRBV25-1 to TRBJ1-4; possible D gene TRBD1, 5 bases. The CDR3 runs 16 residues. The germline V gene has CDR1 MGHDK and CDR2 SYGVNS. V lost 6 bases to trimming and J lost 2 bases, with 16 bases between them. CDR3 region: CASSPSGGRTNEKLFF. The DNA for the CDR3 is TGTGCCAGCAGCCCCTCGGGGGGAAGGACTAATGAAAAACTGTTTTTT.

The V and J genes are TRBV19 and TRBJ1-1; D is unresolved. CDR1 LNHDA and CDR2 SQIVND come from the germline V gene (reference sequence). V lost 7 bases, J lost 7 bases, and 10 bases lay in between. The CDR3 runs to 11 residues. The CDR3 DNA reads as TGTGCCAGTACCTCCTACGGTGAAGCTTTCTTT. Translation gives CASTSYGEAFF.

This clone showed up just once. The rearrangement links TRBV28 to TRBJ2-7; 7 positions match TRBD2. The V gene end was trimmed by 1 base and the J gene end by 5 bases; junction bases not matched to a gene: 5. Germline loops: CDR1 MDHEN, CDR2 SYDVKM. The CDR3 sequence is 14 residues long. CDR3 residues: CASSLSGGRNEQYF. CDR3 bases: TGTGCCAGCAGTTTATCGGGGGGACGGAACGAGCAGTACTTC. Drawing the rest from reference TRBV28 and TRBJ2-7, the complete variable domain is DVKVTQSSRYLVKRTGEKVFLECVQDMDHENMFWYRQDPGLGLRLIYFSYDVKMKEKGDIPEGYSVSREKKERFSLILESASTNQTSMYLCASSLSGGRNEQYFGPGTRLTVT.

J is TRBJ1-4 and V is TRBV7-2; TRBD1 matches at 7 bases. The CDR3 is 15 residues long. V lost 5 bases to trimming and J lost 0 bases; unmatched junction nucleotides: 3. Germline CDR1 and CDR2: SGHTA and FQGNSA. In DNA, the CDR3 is TGTGCCAGCAGCCTCCAGGGGGCAACTAATGAAAAACTGTTTTTT. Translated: CASSLQGATNEKLFF.

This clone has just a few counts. The CDR3 protein is CASNRQGYTEAFF. The CDR3 DNA is TGTGCCAGCAACCGACAGGGGTACACTGAAGCTTTCTTT. The gene calls are TRBV12-3 or TRBV12-4 and TRBJ1-1; TRBD1 aligns across 8 bases. V trimming: 7 bases; J trimming: 3 bases; junction bases outside the gene matches: 4. CDR3 length: 13 residues.

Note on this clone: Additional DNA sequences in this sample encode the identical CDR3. The CDR3 DNA reads as TGTGCCAGCAGCCAAGGGCAAAATAATTCACCCCTCCACTTT. Protein product: CASSQGQNNSPLHF. V gene TRBV3-1 (or the pseudogene TRBV3-2) combines with J gene TRBJ1-6; no clear D gene. CDR1 is LGHDT and CDR2 is YNNKEL in the germline V gene (reference sequence). V was clipped by 1 base and J by 5 bases, with 6 bases between them. The CDR3 is 14 amino acids.

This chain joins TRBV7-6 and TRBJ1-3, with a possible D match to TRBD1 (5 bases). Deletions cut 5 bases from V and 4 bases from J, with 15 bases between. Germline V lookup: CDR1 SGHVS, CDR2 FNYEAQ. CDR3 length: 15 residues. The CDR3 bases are TGTGCCAGCAGCCCTGGGGGGGTCTACGGAAACACCATATATTTT. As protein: CASSPGGVYGNTIYF.